The rows below give T cell receptor beta chains drawn from one sample of a study of T cell repertoires in ileal Crohn's disease. Assay: immunoSEQ multiplex PCR; the TCRdb copy retains only in-frame clones and omits some. There are about 3,900 clones in the sample; roughly 80% occur only once, and less than 15% lies in the top ten. Material for sequencing was ileal tissue. The receptors originated from an adult with Crohn's disease. The CDR3 runs from the conserved cysteine through the conserved F or W.

CDR3 protein,V gene,J gene
CATSVKGEDTQYF,TRBV15,TRBJ2-3
CAWSVHPGGINQPQHF,TRBV30,TRBJ1-5
CASSRAGTGHFYEQYF,TRBV14,TRBJ2-7
CASTFEAGHQPQHF,TRBV19,TRBJ1-5
CASSLGTGVYEQYF,TRBV7-9,TRBJ2-7
CSVEDSGRGETQYF,TRBV29-1,TRBJ2-5
CSAPPVYGYTF,TRBV20-1,TRBJ1-2
CASSLTGGSGQPQHF,TRBV5-4,TRBJ1-5
CASSQLLVGTSGDYNEQFF,TRBV4-3,TRBJ2-1
CASSDKVKGTENEKLFF,TRBV6-4,TRBJ1-4
CASRSTGNYGYTF,TRBV19,TRBJ1-2
CASSPTGNSAEQYF,TRBV5-1,TRBJ2-7
CASSLGTGASYTF,TRBV7-3,TRBJ1-2
CASSSGQGAFF,TRBV5-6,TRBJ1-1
CASSPFPGTGKTYEQYF,TRBV14,TRBJ2-7
CASSQVRGAARGELFF,TRBV4-3,TRBJ2-2
CASSGQGGYEQYF,TRBV10-1,TRBJ2-7
CASSPGSPRGSGANVLTF,TRBV5-1,TRBJ2-6
CASSLGSPLQETQYF,TRBV5-1,TRBJ2-5
CASSLRGSSYNEQFF,TRBV4-3,TRBJ2-1
CSVEDGSVRGYTF,TRBV29-1,TRBJ1-2
CSVQGGVTEAFF,TRBV29-1,TRBJ1-1
CASSLDSKEAPLHF,TRBV5-1,TRBJ1-6
CASSSTGYEQYF,TRBV18,TRBJ2-7
CASRPTGDNYGYTF,TRBV7-9,TRBJ1-2
CASSPGGSVDEQYF,TRBV18,TRBJ2-7
CASSRERSGGANEQFF,TRBV4-3,TRBJ2-1
CASSLAVEGGYGYTF,TRBV7-8,TRBJ1-2
CAWADRAPTGYAF,TRBV30,TRBJ1-2
CASSSGQGNTEAFF,TRBV7-6,TRBJ1-1
CASSSRAAYEQYF,TRBV9,TRBJ2-7
CSGGVTDTQYF,TRBV20-1,TRBJ2-3
CASPGRATALYGYTF,TRBV12-2,TRBJ1-2
CASSFTGDNYGYTF,TRBV11-2,TRBJ1-2
CATAGAGGLTGANVLTF,TRBV25-1,TRBJ2-6
CASSLGQGAGELFF,TRBV18,TRBJ2-2
CASSEGYEQFF,TRBV9,TRBJ2-1
CASKPGNSYNEQFF,TRBV5-1,TRBJ2-1
CASSLAGGQEKLFF,TRBV7-9,TRBJ1-4
CAWAWTGIAKNIQYF,TRBV30,TRBJ2-4
CASSLVAVGFDTQYF,TRBV5-5,TRBJ2-3
CASEGGGRGDTQYF,TRBV2,TRBJ2-3
CASSPTQTGGAEAFF,TRBV7-4,TRBJ1-1
CAWSGTSGGIQYF,TRBV30,TRBJ2-4
CASSMTGQDEAFF,TRBV19,TRBJ1-1
CASSLNRVAGNTIYF,TRBV14,TRBJ1-3
CASSPRQGSDYGYTF,TRBV5-1,TRBJ1-2
CASSPLGTSSLEQFF,TRBV28,TRBJ2-1
CASRRRTGGRDTEAFF,TRBV28,TRBJ1-1
CASSWASGGANEQFF,TRBV5-4,TRBJ2-1